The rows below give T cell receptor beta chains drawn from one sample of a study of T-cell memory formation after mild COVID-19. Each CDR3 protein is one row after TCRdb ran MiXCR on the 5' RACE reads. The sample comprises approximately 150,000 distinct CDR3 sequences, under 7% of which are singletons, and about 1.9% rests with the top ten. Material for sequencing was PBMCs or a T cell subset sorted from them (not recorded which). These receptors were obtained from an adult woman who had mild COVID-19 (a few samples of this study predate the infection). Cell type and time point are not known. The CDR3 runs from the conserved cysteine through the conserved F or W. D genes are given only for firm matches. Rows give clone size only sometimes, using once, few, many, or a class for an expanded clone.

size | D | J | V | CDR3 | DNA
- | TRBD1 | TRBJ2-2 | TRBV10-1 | CASSDSPLTGGEEYTGELFF | TGCGCCAGCAGTGATAGTCCTCTGACAGGGGGCGAAGAGTACACCGGGGAGCTGTTTTTT
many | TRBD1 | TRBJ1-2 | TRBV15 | CATSKGQERSGYTF | TGTGCCACCAGCAAGGGACAGGAGAGAAGTGGCTACACCTTC
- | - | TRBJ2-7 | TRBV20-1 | CSATTEDEQYF | TGCAGTGCCACAACCGAGGACGAGCAGTACTTC
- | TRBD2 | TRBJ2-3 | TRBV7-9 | CASSYLMGLAGGRERPDTQYF | TGTGCCAGCAGCTACTTGATGGGACTAGCGGGAGGGCGTGAGCGCCCAGATACGCAGTATTTT
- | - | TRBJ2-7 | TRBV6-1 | CASSSDIYYEQYF | TGTGCCAGCAGTTCGGACATATACTACGAGCAGTACTTC
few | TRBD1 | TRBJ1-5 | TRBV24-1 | CATSGPGQGNQPQHF | TGTGCCACCAGTGGACCGGGACAGGGTAATCAGCCCCAGCATTTT
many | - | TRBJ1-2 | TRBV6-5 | CASSPGISYGYTF | TGTGCCAGCAGTCCCGGGATCTCCTATGGCTACACCTTC
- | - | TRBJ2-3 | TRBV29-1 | CSVEDRVIRQYF | TGCAGCGTTGAAGATCGGGTCATTCGGCAGTATTTT
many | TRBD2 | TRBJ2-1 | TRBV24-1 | CATSEAPGAGGSYNEQFF | TGTGCCACCAGTGAAGCCCCTGGGGCGGGAGGCTCCTACAATGAGCAGTTCTTC
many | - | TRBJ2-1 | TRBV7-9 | CASSPGQHNEQFF | TGTGCCAGCAGCCCTGGACAGCACAATGAGCAGTTCTTC
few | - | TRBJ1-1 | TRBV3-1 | CASSQTDRNTEAFF | TGTGCCAGCAGCCAAACGGACAGGAACACTGAAGCTTTCTTT
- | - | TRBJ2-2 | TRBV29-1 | CSVAVVVSGELFF | TGCAGCGTTGCAGTTGTTGTTTCCGGGGAGCTGTTTTTT
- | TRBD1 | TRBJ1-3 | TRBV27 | CASSSRSTGQGVRTIYF | TGTGCCAGCAGTTCCAGATCCACGGGACAGGGGGTTCGGACCATATATTTT
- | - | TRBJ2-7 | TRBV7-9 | CASRAGSWGLPNEQYF | TGTGCCAGCAGGGCCGGTAGCTGGGGGCTTCCGAACGAGCAGTACTTC
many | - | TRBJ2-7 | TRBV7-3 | CASSPGTGSNEQYF | TGTGCCAGCAGCCCCGGTACAGGGTCTAACGAGCAGTACTTC
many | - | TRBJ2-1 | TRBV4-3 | CASSQDWRDSYNEQFF | TGCGCCAGCAGCCAAGATTGGCGGGACTCCTACAATGAGCAGTTCTTC
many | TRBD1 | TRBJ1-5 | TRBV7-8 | CASSLIFGEGARPQHF | TGTGCCAGCAGCTTAATTTTCGGGGAGGGGGCTAGGCCCCAGCATTTT
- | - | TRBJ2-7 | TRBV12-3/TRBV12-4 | CASSLRHGVSYEQYF | TGTGCCAGCAGTTTACGTCACGGCGTCTCCTACGAGCAGTACTTC
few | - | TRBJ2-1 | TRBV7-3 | CASSSRASKGNEQFF | TGTGCCAGCAGCTCCCGGGCTAGTAAGGGCAATGAGCAGTTCTTC
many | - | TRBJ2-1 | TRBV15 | CATSRDTSNNEQFF | TGTGCCACCAGCAGGGACACCTCCAATAATGAGCAGTTCTTC
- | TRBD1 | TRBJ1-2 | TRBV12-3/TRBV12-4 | CASRDRGRVGGYTF | TGTGCCAGTCGGGACAGGGGTCGTGTGGGCGGCTACACCTTC
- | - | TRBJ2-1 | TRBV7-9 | CASSAGLNNEQFF | TGTGCCAGCAGCGCTGGACTTAACAATGAGCAGTTCTTC
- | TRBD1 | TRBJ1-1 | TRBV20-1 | CSARTGGDTEAFF | TGCAGTGCTAGGACAGGGGGAGACACTGAAGCTTTCTTT
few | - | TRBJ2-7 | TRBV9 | CASSAFRSSYEQYF | TGTGCCAGCAGCGCATTCCGATCCTCCTACGAGCAGTACTTC
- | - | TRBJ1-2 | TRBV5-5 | CASSFREKSGSYGYTF | TGTGCCAGCAGCTTCAGGGAGAAATCCGGAAGCTATGGCTACACCTTC
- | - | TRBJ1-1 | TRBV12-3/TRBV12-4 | CASSTLQGGTEAFF | TGTGCCAGCAGTACCCTCCAAGGGGGCACTGAAGCTTTCTTT
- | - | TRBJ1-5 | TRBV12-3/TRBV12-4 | CASRLGGSEPQHF | TGTGCCAGCAGGCTAGGGGGGTCGGAGCCCCAGCATTTT
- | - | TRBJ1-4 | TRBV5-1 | CASSGGRGGEKLFF | TGCGCCAGCAGCGGGGGACGGGGTGGCGAAAAACTGTTTTTT
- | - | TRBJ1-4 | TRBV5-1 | CASSSTTGPEGKLFF | TGCGCCAGCAGCTCAACCACGGGACCCGAGGGGAAACTGTTTTTT
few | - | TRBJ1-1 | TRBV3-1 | CASSRTSNTEAFF | TGTGCCAGCAGCCGAACATCGAATACTGAAGCTTTCTTT
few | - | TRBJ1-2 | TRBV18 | CASSPLGGLRLNGYTF | TGTGCCAGCTCCCCCCTGGGGGGGCTAAGGTTAAATGGCTACACCTTC
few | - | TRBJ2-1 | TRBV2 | CASMYNEQFF | TGTGCCAGCATGTACAATGAGCAGTTCTTC
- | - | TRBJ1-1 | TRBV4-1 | CASSQVKGGTEAFF | TGCGCCAGCAGCCAAGTAAAGGGAGGGACTGAAGCTTTCTTT
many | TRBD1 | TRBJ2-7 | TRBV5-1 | CASSLEPGQDSYEQYF | TGCGCCAGCAGCTTGGAACCGGGACAGGATTCCTACGAGCAGTACTTC
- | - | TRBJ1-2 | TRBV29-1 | CSVVGLSRGGYTF | TGCAGCGTAGTGGGTCTTTCTAGGGGTGGCTACACCTTC
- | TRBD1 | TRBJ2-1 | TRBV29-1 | CSVKDRAYNEQFF | TGCAGCGTTAAAGACAGGGCCTACAATGAGCAGTTCTTC
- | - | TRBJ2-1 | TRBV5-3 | CARSSSWRNEQFF | TGTGCCAGAAGCTCCTCATGGCGCAATGAGCAGTTCTTC
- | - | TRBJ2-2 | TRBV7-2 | CASSLPWGPGELFF | TGTGCCAGCAGCCTACCCTGGGGTCCGGGGGAGCTGTTTTTT
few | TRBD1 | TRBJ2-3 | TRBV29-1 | CSVQGFGTGDPDTQYF | TGCAGCGTCCAAGGTTTCGGGACAGGGGATCCAGATACGCAGTATTTT
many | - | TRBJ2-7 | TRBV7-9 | CASSLGVEQYF | TGTGCCAGCAGCTTAGGGGTCGAGCAGTACTTC
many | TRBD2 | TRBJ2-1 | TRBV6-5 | CASSSGGKGSSYNEQFF | TGTGCCAGCAGTTCGGGGGGGAAGGGGAGCTCCTACAATGAGCAGTTCTTC
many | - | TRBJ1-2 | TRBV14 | CASSQGDSLLNYGYTF | TGTGCCAGCAGCCAAGGAGACAGTCTTCTAAACTATGGCTACACCTTC
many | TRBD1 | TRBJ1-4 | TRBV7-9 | CASSAGQDGKLFF | TGTGCCAGCAGCGCGGGACAGGATGGAAAACTGTTTTTT
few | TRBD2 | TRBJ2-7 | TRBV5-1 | CASRMTSGYEQYF | TGCGCCAGCAGGATGACTAGCGGCTACGAGCAGTACTTC
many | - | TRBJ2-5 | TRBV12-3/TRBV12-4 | CASSLSGRKETQYF | TGTGCCAGCAGTTTAAGTGGGAGGAAAGAGACCCAGTACTTC
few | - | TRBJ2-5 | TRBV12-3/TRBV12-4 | CASSSTRRETQYF | TGTGCCAGCAGCTCCACTAGGAGGGAGACCCAGTACTTC
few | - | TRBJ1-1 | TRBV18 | CASSPQNTEAFF | TGTGCCAGCTCACCGCAGAACACTGAAGCTTTCTTT
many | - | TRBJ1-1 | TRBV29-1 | CSVLPSNTEAFF | TGCAGCGTTCTCCCGAGCAACACTGAAGCTTTCTTT
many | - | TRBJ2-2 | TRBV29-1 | CSVAQNTGELFF | TGCAGCGTAGCACAGAACACCGGGGAGCTGTTTTTT
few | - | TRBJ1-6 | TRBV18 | CASSPEGDSPLHF | TGTGCCAGCTCACCTGAGGGCGATTCACCCCTCCACTTT
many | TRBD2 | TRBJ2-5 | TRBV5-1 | CASSLFLMAGGQETQYF | TGCGCCAGCAGCTTGTTCTTGATGGCGGGGGGACAAGAGACCCAGTACTTC
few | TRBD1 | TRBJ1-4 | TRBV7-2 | CASSSKTSTGGNEKLFF | TGTGCCAGCAGCTCCAAGACGTCGACAGGGGGCAATGAAAAACTGTTTTTT
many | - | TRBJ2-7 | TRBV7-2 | CASSLLGRGLSEQYF | TGTGCCAGCAGCCTTCTAGGCCGAGGGCTGAGTGAGCAGTACTTC
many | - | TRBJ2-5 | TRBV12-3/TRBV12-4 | CASSLGGKETQYF | TGTGCCAGCAGTTTAGGAGGGAAGGAGACCCAGTACTTC
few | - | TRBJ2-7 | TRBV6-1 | CASSEPPSGKQYF | TGTGCCAGCAGTGAACCTCCGTCCGGCAAGCAGTACTTC